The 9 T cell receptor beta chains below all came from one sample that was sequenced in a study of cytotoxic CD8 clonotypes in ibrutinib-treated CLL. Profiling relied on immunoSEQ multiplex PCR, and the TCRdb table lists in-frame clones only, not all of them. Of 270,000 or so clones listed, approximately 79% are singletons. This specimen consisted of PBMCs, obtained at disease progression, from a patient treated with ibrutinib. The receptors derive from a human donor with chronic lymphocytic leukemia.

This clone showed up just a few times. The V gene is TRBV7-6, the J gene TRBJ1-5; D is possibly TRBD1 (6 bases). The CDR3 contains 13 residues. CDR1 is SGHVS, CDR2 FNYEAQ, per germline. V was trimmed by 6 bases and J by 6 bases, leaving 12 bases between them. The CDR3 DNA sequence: TGTGCCAGCAGGGGGCAGGGGTGTCAGCCCCAGCATTTT. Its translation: CASRGQGCQPQHF.

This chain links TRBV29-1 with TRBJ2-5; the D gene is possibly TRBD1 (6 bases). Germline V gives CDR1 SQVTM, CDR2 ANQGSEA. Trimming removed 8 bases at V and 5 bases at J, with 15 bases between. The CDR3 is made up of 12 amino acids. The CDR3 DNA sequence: TGCAGCATGACACAGGGTGGGGAGACCCAGTACTTC. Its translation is CSMTQGGETQYF.

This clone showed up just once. The CDR3 protein is CASSGARRVDDGEQYF. DNA of the CDR3: TGTGCCAGCAGTGGGGCCCGCAGGGTGGATGATGGCGAGCAGTACTTC. V gene TRBV2 combines with J gene TRBJ2-7, with a weak D call TRBD1 (5 bases). The CDR3 contains 16 residues. Trimming took off 4 bases at V and 6 bases at J, with 22 bases between the two ends. Germline V gives CDR1 SNHLY, CDR2 FYNNEI.

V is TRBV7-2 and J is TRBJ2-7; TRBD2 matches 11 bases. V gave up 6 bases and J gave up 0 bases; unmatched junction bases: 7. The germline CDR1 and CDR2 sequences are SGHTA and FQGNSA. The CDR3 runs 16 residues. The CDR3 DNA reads TGTGCCAGCAGATCGACTAGCGGGGCGATCTCCTACGAGCAGTACTTC. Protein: CASRSTSGAISYEQYF.

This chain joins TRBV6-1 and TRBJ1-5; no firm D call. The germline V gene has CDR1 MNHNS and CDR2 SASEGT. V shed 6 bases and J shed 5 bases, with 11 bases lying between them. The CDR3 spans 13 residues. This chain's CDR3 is CASSALGDQPQHF. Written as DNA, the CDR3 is TGTGCCAGCAGCGCTTTGGGAGATCAGCCCCAGCATTTT.

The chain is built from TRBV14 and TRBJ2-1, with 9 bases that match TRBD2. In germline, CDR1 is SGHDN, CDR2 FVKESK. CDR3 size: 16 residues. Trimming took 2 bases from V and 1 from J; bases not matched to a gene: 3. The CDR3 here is CASSQIAGASYNEQFF. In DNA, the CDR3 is TGTGCCAGCAGCCAAATAGCGGGAGCGTCCTACAATGAGCAGTTCTTC.

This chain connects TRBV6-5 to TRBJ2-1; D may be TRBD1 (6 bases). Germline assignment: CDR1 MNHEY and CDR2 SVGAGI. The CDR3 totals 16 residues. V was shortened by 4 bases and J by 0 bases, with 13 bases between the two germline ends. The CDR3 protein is CASSSQGHLSYNEQFF. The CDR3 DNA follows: TGTGCCAGCAGTTCCCAGGGACACCTCTCCTACAATGAGCAGTTCTTC.

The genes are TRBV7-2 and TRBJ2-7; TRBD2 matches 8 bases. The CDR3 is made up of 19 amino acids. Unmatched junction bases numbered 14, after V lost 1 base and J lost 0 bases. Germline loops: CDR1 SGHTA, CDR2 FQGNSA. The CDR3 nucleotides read TGTGCCAGCAGCTTAGTTAGTCTTCTAGCGGGCCAGAGCTCCTACGAGCAGTACTTC. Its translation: CASSLVSLLAGQSSYEQYF.

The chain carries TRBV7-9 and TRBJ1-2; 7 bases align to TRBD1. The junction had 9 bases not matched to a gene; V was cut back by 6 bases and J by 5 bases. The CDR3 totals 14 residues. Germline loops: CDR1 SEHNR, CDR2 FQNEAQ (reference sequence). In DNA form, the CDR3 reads TGTGCCAGCAGTTTCGGGACAGCTTTATATGGCTACACCTTC. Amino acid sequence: CASSFGTALYGYTF.